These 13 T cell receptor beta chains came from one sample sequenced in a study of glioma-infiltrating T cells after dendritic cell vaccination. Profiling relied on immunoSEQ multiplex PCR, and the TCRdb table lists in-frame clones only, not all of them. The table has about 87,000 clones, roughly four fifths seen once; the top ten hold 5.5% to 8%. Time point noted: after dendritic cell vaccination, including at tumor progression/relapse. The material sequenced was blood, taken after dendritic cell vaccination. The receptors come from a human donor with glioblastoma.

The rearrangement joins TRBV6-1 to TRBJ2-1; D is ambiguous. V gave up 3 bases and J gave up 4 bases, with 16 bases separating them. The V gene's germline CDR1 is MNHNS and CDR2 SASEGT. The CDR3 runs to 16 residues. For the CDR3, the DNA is TGTGCCAGCAGTGATCGGGTCTCACAAACTTACAATGAGCAGTTCTTC. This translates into CASSDRVSQTYNEQFF.

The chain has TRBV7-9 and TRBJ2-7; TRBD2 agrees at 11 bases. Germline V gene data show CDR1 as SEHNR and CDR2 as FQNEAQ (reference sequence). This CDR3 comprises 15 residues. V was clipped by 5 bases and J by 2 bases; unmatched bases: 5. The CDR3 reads CASSPSGGPPYEQYF. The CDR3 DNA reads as TGTGCCAGCAGCCCTAGCGGGGGGCCCCCCTACGAGCAGTACTTC.

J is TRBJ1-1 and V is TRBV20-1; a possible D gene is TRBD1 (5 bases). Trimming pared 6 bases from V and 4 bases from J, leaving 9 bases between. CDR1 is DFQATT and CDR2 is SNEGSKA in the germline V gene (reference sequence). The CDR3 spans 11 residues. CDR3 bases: TGCAGTGCCCAGGGAAGCACTGAAGCTTTCTTT. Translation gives CSAQGSTEAFF.

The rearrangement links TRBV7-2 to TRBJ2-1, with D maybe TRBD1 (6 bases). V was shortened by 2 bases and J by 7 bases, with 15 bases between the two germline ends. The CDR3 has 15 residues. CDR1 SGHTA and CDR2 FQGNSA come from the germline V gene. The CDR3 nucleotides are TGTGCCAGCAGCTTATCCGGGCAGGGGACGAATGAGCAGTTCTTC. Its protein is CASSLSGQGTNEQFF.

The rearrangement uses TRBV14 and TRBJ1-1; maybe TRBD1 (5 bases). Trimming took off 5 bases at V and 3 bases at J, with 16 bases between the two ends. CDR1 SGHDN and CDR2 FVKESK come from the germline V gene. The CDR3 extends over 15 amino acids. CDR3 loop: CASSSPGGFDTEAFF. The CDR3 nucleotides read TGTGCCAGCAGCTCCCCCGGGGGGTTCGACACTGAAGCTTTCTTT.

The CDR3 sequence: CAISTDTGNTIYF. In DNA, the CDR3 is TGTGCCATCAGCACGGACACTGGAAACACCATATATTTT. The chain links TRBV10-3 to TRBJ1-3; perhaps TRBD1 as D (5 bases). V dropped 6 bases and J dropped 2 bases, with 8 bases sitting between them. Germline CDR1 ENHRY, CDR2 SYGVKD. The CDR3 runs to 13 residues.

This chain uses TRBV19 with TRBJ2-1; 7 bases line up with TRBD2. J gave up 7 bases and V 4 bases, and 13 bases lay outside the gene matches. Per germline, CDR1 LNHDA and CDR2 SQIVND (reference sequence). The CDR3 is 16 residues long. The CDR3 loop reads CASSKATSLIENEQFF. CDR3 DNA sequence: TGTGCCAGTAGTAAAGCGACTAGCTTAATCGAGAATGAGCAGTTCTTC.

The CDR3 region has the DNA TGTGCCTGGAGGGGCAGGGGCACTAACTATGGCTACACCTTC. This sequence encodes CAWRGRGTNYGYTF. The rearrangement links TRBV30 to TRBJ1-2; maybe TRBD1 (6 bases). V lost 3 bases, J lost 0 bases, and 11 bases lay in between. The CDR3 loop spans 14 amino acids. Germline V gene lookup returns CDR1 GTSNPN and CDR2 SVGIG (reference sequence).

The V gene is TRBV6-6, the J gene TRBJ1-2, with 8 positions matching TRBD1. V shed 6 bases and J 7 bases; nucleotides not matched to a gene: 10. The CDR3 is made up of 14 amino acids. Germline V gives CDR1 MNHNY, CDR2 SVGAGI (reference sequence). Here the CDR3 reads CASRFGQGDVGYTF. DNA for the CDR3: TGTGCCAGCAGATTCGGACAGGGCGATGTTGGCTACACCTTC.

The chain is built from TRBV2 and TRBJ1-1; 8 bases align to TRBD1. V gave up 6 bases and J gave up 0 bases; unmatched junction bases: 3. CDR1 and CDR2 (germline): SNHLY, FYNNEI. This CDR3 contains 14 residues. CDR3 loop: CASSQQGVNTEAFF. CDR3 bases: TGTGCCAGCAGCCAACAGGGGGTGAACACTGAAGCTTTCTTT.

This CDR3 is CASSLGTHGAFF. In nucleotides, the CDR3 is TGTGCCAGCAGCTTAGGCACGCACGGAGCTTTCTTT. V is TRBV13 and J is TRBJ1-1; D ambiguous. The CDR3 has 12 residues. Germline V lookup: CDR1 PRHDT, CDR2 FYEKMQ (reference sequence). V gave up 0 bases and J gave up 10 bases, with 9 bases separating them.

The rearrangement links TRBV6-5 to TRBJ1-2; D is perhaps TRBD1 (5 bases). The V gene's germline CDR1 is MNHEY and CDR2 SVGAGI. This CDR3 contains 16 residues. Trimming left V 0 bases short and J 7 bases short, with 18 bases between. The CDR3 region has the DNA TGTGCCAGCAGTTACTCGAATCGCCCAGGGTTTGGTGGCTACACCTTC. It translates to CASSYSNRPGFGGYTF.

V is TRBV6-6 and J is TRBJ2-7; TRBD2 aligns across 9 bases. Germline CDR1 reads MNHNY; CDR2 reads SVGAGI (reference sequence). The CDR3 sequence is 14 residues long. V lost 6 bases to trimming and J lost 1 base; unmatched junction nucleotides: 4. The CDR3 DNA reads TGTGCCAGCAGGTTAAGCGGGGGGTCCTACGAGCAGTACTTC. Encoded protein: CASRLSGGSYEQYF.